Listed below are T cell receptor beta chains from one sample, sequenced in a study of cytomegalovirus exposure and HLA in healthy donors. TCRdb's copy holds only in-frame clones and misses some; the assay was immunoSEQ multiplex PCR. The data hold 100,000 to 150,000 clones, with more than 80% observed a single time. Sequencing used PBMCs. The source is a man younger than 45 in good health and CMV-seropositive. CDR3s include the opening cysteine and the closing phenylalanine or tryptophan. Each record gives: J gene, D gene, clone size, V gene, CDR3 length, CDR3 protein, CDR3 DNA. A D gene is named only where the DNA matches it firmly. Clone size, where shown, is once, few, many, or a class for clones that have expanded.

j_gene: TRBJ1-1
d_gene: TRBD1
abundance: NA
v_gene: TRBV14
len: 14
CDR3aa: CASSVQGPNTEAFF
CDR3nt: TGTGCCAGCAGCGTACAGGGGCCGAACACTGAAGCTTTCTTT

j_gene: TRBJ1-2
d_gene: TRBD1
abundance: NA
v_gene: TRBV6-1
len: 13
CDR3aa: CASRRGQDYGYTF
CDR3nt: TGTGCCAGCAGGAGGGGACAGGACTATGGCTACACCTTC

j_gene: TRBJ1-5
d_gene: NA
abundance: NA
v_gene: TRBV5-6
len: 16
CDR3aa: CASSLDRGNSNQPQHF
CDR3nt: TGTGCCAGCAGCTTGGATCGAGGAAATAGCAATCAGCCCCAGCATTTT

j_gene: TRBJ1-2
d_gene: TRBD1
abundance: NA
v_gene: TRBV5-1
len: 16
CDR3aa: CASSLARDRDFYGYTF
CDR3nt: TGCGCCAGCAGCTTGGCGAGGGACAGGGATTTCTATGGCTACACCTTC

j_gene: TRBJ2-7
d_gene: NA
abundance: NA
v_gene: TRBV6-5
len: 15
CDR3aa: CASSYSYGVSYEQYF
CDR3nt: TGTGCCAGCAGTTACTCCTACGGGGTTAGCTACGAGCAGTACTTC

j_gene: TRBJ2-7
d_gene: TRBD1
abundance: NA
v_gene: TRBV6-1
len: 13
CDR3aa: CASTGDRAYEQYF
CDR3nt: TGTGCCAGCACTGGGGACAGGGCCTACGAGCAGTACTTC

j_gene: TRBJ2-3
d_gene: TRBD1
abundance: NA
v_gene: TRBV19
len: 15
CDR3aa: CASSIRTGSTDTQYF
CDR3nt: TGTGCCAGTAGTATACGGACAGGTAGCACAGATACGCAGTATTTT

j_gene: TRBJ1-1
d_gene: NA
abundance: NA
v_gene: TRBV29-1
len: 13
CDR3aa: CSAEAGVNTEAFF
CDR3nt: TGCAGCGCAGAGGCCGGGGTGAACACTGAAGCTTTCTTT

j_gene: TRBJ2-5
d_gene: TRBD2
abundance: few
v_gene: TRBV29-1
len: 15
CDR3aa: CSVGRGLAGGETQYF
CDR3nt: TGCAGCGTCGGGAGGGGACTAGCGGGGGGAGAGACCCAGTACTTC

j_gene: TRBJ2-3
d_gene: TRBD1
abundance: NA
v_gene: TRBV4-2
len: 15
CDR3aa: CASSPVPGGTDTQYF
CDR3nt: TGTGCCAGCAGCCCGGTCCCAGGGGGTACAGATACGCAGTATTTT

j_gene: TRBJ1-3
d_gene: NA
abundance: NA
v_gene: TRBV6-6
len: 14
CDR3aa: CASSYSNMANTIYF
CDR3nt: TGTGCCAGCAGTTACTCGAATATGGCAAACACCATATATTTT

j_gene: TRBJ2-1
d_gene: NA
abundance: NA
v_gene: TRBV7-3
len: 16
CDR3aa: CASSLGGPGSYNEQFF
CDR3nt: TGTGCCAGCAGCTTAGGTGGGCCAGGATCTTACAATGAGCAGTTCTTC

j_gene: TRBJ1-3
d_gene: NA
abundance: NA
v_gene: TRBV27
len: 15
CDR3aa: CASSFGARPGNTIYF
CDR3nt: TGTGCCAGCAGTTTTGGGGCCCGGCCCGGAAACACCATATATTTT

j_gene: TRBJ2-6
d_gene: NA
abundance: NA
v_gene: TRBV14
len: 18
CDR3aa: CASSQERRGVFGANGLTF
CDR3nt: TGTGCCAGCAGCCAAGAGCGCAGGGGAGTCTTCGGGGCCAACGGCCTGACTTTC

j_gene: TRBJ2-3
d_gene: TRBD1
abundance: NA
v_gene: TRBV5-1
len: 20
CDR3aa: CASSLVGGQGLYGGTDTQYF
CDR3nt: TGCGCCAGCAGCTTGGTTGGCGGACAGGGACTGTATGGAGGCACAGATACGCAGTATTTT

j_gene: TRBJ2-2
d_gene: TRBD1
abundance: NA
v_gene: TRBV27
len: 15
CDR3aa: CASSWDRGETGELFF
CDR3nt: TGTGCCAGCAGTTGGGACAGGGGGGAAACCGGGGAGCTGTTTTTT

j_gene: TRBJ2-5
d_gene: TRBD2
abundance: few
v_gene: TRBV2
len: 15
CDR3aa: CASSETSVEQETQYF
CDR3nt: TGTGCCAGCAGCGAGACTAGCGTCGAGCAAGAGACCCAGTACTTC

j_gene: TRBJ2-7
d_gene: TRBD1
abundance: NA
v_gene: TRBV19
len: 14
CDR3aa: CAGSKGTVTYEQYF
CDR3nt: TGTGCCGGTAGTAAAGGGACAGTTACCTACGAGCAGTACTTC

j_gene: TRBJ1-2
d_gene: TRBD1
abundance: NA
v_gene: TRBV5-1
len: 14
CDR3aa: CASSLLGQGRGYTF
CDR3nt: TGCGCCAGCAGCCTCTTAGGACAGGGTCGCGGCTACACCTTC

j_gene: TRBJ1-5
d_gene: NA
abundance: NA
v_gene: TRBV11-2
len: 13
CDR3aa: CASSPKPLQPQHF
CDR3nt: TGTGCCAGCAGCCCTAAGCCCCTCCAGCCCCAGCATTTT

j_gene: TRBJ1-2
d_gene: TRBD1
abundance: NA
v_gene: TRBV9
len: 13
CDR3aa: CASSRTGAEGYTF
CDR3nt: TGTGCCAGCAGTCGGACAGGGGCGGAGGGCTACACCTTC

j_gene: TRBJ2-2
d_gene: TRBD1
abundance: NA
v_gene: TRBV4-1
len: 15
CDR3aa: CASSLRTGRTGELFF
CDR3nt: TGCGCCAGCAGCCTTCGGACAGGGAGAACCGGGGAGCTGTTTTTT

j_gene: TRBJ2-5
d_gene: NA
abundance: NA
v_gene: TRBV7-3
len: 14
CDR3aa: CASSFSAAQETQYF
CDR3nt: TGTGCCAGCAGCTTTAGTGCGGCGCAAGAGACCCAGTACTTC

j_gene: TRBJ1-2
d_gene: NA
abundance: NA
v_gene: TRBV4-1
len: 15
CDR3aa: CASSPSGASGYGYTF
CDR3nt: TGCGCCAGCAGCCCGTCAGGGGCGTCGGGCTATGGCTACACCTTC

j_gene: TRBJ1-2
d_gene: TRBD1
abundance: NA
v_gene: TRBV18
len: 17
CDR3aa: CASSPRTGTLSNYGYTF
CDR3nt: TGTGCCAGCTCACCACGGACAGGGACCCTATCTAACTATGGCTACACCTTC

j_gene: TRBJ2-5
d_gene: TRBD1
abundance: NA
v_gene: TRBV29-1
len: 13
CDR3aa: CSVSGQGSETQYF
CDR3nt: TGCAGCGTATCGGGACAGGGGAGCGAGACCCAGTACTTC

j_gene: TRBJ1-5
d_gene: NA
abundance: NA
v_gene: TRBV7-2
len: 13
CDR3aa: CASSLYRVQPQHF
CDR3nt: TGTGCCAGCAGCCTCTACAGGGTTCAGCCCCAGCATTTT

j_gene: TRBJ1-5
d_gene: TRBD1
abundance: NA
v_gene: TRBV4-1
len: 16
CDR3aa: CASSPGQARSNQPQHF
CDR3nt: TGCGCCAGCAGCCCCGGACAGGCCAGAAGCAATCAGCCCCAGCATTTT

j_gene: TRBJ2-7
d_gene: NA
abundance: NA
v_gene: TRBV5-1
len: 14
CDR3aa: CASSLDRQAYEQYF
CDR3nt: TGCGCCAGCAGCTTGGATAGACAGGCCTACGAGCAGTACTTC

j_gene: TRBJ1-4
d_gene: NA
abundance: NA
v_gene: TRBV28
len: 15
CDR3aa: CASSPAGKANEKLFF
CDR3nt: TGTGCCAGCAGTCCCGCAGGGAAAGCTAATGAAAAACTGTTTTTT

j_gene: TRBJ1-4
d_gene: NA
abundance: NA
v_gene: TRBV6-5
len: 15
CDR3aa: CASSPLRGGDEKLFF
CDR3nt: TGTGCCAGCAGTCCCCTCAGGGGAGGGGATGAAAAACTGTTTTTT

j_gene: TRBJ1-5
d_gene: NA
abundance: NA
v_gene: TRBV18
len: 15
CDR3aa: CASSPLAGANQPQHF
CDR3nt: TGTGCCAGCTCACCCTTGGCGGGGGCCAATCAGCCCCAGCATTTT

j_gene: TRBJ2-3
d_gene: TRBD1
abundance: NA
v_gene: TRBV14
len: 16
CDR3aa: CASSHLRQGDTDTQYF
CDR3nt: TGTGCCAGCAGCCACTTAAGACAGGGGGACACAGATACGCAGTATTTT

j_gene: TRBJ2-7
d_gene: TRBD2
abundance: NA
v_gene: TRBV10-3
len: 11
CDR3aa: CAILWGGRQYF
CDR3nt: TGTGCCATCCTATGGGGGGGACGGCAGTACTTC

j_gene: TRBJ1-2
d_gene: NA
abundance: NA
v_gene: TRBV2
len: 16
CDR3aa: CASSDLSTTTGDGYTF
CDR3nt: TGTGCCAGCAGTGACCTTTCCACTACTACGGGTGATGGCTACACCTTC

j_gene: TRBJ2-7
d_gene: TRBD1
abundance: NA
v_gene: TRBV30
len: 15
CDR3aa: CAWLNRGDRVKEQYF
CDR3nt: TGTGCCTGGTTAAATCGGGGGGACAGGGTTAAGGAGCAGTACTTC

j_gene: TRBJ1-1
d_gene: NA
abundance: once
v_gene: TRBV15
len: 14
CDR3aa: CATSRDVGRGEAFF
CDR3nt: TGTGCCACCAGCAGAGATGTTGGCAGGGGCGAAGCTTTCTTT

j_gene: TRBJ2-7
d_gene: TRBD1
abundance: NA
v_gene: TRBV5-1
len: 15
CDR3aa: CASSLVQGGLYEQYF
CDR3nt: TGCGCCAGCAGCTTGGTACAAGGGGGCTTGTACGAGCAGTACTTC

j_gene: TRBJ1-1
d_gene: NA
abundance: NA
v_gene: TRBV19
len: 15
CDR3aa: CASSETHRDGAEAFF
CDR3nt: TGTGCCAGTAGTGAAACCCACAGGGACGGGGCTGAAGCTTTCTTT

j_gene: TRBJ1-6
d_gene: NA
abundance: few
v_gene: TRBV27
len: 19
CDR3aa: CASSLSTVMISSYNSPLHF
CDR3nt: TGTGCCAGCAGTTTATCGACTGTCATGATAAGCTCCTATAATTCACCCCTCCACTTT

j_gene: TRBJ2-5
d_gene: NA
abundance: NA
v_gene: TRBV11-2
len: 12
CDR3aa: CASSPEAATQYF
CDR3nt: TGTGCCAGCAGCCCGGAGGCGGCGACCCAGTACTTC

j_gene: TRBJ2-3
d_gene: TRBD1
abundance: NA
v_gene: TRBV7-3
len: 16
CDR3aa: CASSFNPGQSTDTQYF
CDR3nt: TGTGCCAGCAGCTTCAACCCGGGACAGAGCACAGATACGCAGTATTTT

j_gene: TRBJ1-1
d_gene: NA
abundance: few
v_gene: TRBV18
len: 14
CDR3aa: CASSPFRQKDEAFF
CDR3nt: TGTGCCAGCTCACCCTTCAGGCAGAAGGATGAAGCTTTCTTT

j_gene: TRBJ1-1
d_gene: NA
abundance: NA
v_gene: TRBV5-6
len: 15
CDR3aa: CASSLDVGGGTEAFF
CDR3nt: TGTGCCAGCAGCTTGGACGTGGGGGGGGGCACTGAAGCTTTCTTT

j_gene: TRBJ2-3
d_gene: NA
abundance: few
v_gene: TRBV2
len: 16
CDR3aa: CASTTGDDGETDTQYF
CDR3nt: TGTGCCAGCACCACGGGTGATGACGGGGAGACAGATACGCAGTATTTT

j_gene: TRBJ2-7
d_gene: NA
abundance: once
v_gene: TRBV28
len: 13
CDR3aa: CASSLGPPYEQYF
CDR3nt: TGTGCCAGCAGTTTAGGGCCGCCCTACGAGCAGTACTTC

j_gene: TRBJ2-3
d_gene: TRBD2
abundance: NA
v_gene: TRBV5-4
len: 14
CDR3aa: CASSHGTRRDTQYF
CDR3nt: TGTGCCAGCAGCCATGGGACTAGGCGCGATACGCAGTATTTT

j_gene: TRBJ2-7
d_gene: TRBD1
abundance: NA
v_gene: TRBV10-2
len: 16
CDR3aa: CASYFGGTGAAYEQYF
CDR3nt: TGCGCCTCCTACTTTGGAGGGACAGGGGCGGCCTACGAGCAGTACTTC